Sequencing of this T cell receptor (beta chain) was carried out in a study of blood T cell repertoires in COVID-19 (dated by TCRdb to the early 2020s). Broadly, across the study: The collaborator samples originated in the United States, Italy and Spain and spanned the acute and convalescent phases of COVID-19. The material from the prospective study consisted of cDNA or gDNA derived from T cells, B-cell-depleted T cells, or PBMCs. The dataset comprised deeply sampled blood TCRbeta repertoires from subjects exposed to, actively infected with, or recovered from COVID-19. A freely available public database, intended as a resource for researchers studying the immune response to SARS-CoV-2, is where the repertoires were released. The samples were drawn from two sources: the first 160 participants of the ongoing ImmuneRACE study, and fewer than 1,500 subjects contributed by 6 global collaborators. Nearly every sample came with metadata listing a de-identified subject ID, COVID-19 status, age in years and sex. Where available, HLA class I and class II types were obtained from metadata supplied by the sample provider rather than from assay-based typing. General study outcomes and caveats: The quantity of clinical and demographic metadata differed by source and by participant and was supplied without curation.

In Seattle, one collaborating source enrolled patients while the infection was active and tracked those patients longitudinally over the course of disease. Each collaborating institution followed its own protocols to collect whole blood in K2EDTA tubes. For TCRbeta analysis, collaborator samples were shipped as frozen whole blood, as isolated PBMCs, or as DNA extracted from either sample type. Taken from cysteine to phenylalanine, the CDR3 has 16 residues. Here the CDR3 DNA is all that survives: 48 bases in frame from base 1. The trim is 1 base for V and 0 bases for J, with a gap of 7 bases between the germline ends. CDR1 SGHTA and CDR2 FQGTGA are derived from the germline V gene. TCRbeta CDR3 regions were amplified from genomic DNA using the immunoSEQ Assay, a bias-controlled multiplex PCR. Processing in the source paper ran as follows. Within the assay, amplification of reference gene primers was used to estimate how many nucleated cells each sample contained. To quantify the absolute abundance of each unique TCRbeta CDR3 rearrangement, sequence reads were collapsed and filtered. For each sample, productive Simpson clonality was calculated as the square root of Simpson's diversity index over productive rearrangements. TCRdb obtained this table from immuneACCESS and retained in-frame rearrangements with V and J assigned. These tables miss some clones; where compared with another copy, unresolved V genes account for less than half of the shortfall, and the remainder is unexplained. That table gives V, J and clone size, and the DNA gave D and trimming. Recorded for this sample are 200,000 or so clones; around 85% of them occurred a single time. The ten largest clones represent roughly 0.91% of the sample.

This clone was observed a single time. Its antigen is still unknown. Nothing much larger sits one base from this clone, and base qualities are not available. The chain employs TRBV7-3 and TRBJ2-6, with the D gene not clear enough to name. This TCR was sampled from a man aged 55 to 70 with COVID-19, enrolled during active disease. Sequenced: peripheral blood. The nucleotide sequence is TGTGCCAGCAGCTTAAATCCAGGCTCTGGGGCCAACGTCCTGACTTTC. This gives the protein CASSLNPGSGANVLTF.